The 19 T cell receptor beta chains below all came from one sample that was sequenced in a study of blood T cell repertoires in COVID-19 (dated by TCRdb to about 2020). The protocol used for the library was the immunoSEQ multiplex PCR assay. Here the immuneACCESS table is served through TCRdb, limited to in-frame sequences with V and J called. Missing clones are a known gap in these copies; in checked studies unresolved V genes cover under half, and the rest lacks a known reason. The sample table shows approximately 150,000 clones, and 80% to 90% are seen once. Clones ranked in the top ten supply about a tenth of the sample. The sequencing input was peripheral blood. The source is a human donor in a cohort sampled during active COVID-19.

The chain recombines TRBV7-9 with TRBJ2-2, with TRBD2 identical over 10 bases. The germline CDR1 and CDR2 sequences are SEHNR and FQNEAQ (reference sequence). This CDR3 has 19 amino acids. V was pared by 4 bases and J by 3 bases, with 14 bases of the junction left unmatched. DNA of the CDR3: TGTGCCAGCAGCTACTTATTTGCTAGCGGGGGTTTCGACACCGGGGAGCTGTTTTTT. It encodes CASSYLFASGGFDTGELFF. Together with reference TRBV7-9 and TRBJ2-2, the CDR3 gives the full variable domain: DTGVSQNPRHKITKRGQNVTFRCDPISEHNRLYWYRQTLGQGPEFLTYFQNEAQLEKSRLLSDRFSAERPKGSFSTLEIQRTEQGDSAMYLCASSYLFASGGFDTGELFFGEGSRLTVL.

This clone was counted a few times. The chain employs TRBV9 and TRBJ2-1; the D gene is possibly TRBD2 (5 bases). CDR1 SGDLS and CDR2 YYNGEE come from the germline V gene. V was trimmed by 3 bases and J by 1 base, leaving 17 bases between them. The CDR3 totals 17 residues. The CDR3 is CASSAGSSILSYNEQFF. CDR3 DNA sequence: TGTGCCAGCAGCGCGGGGTCTTCGATACTTTCCTACAATGAGCAGTTCTTC.

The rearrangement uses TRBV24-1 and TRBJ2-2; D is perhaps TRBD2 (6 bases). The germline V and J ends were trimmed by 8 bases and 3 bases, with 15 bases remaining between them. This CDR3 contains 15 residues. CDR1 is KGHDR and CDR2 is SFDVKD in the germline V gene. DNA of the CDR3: TGTGCCACCATGAAAGGGTCGGGAGACACCGGGGAGCTGTTTTTT. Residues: CATMKGSGDTGELFF.

The CDR3 sequence is CASSVVQNNSPLHF. CDR3 DNA sequence: TGTGCCAGCAGCGTAGTACAGAATAATTCACCCCTCCACTTT. The V call is TRBV9, the J call TRBJ1-6; D not resolved. The CDR3 is 14 amino acids. V was pared by 0 bases and J by 5 bases, with 6 bases between. CDR1 and CDR2 from the germline V gene are SGDLS and YYNGEE.

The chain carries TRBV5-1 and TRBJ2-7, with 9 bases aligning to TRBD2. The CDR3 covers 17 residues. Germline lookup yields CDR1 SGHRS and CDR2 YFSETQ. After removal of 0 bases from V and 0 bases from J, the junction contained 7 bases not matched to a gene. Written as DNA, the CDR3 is TGCGCCAGCAGCTTGGGCGGGAGGGCCTTTAGCTCCTACGAGCAGTACTTC. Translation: CASSLGGRAFSSYEQYF.

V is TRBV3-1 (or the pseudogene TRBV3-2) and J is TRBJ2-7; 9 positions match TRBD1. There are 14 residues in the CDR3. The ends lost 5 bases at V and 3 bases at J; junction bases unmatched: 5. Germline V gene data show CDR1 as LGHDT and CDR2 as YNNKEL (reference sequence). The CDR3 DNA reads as TGTGCCAGCAGCGCGGGACAGGGAGGCTACGAGCAGTACTTC. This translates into CASSAGQGGYEQYF.

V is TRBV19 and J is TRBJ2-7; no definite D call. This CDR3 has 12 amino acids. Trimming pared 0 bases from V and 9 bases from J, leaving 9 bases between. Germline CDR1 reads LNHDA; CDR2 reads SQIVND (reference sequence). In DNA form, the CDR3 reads TGTGCCAGTAGTATAGATGGTTCGGTGCAGTACTTC. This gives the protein CASSIDGSVQYF.

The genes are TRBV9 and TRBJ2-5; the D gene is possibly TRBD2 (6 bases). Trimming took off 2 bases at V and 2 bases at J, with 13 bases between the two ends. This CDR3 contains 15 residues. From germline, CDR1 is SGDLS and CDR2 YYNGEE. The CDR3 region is CASSVSGSRQETQYF. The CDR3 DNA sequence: TGTGCCAGCAGCGTGTCCGGGAGCCGGCAAGAGACCCAGTACTTC.

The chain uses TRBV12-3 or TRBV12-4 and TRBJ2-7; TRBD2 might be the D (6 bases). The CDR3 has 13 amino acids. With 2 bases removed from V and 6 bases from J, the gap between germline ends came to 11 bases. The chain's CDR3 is CASSLQEGGEQYF. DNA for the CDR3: TGTGCCAGCAGTTTACAGGAGGGAGGCGAGCAGTACTTC.

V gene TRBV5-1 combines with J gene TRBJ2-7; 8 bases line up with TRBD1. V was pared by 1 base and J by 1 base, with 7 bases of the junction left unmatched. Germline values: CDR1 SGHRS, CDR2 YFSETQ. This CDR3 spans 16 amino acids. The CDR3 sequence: CASSLTGQGVSYEQYF. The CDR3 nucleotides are TGCGCCAGCAGCTTGACAGGACAGGGTGTTTCCTACGAGCAGTACTTC.

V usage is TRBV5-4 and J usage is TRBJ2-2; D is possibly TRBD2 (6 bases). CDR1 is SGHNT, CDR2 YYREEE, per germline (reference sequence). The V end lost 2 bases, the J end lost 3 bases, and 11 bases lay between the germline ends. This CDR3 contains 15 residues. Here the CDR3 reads CASSFGTGYTGELFF. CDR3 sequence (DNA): TGTGCCAGCAGCTTCGGGACTGGTTACACCGGGGAGCTGTTTTTT. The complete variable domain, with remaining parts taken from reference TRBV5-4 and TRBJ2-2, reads ETGVTQSPTHLIKTRGQQVTLRCSSQSGHNTVSWYQQALGQGPQFIFQYYREEENGRGNFPPRFSGLQFPNYSSELNVNALELDDSALYLCASSFGTGYTGELFFGEGSRLTVL.

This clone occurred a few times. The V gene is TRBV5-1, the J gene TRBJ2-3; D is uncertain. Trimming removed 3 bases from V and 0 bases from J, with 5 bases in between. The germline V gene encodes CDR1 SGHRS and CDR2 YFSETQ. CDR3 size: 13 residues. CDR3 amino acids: CASSSVSTDTQYF. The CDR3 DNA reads TGCGCCAGCAGCTCGGTTAGCACAGATACGCAGTATTTT.

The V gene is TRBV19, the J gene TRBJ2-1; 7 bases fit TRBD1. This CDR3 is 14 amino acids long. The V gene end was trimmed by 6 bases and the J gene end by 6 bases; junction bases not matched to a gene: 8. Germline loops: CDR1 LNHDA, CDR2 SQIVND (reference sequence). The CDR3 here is CASRQETGFNEQFF. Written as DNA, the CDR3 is TGTGCCAGTAGACAGGAGACAGGGTTCAATGAGCAGTTCTTC.

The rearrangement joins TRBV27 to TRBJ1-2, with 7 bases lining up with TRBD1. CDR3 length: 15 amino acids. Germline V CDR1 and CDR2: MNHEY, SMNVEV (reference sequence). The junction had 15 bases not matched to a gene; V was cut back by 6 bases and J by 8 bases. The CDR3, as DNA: TGTGCCAGCAGCTCCTACAGGGGCGCCCGGGGGGGCTACACCTTC. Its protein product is CASSSYRGARGGYTF.

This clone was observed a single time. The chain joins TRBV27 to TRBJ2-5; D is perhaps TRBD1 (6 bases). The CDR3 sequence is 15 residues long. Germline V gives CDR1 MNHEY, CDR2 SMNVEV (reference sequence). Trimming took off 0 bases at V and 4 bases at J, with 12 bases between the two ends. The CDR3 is CASSLSLGAGETQYF. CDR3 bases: TGTGCCAGCAGTTTATCCTTGGGGGCCGGAGAGACCCAGTACTTC.

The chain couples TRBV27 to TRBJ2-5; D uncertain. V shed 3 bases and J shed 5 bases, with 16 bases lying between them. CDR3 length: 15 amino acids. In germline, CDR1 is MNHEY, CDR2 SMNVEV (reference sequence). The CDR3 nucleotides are TGTGCCAGCAGTTTGACTGGCGGCTCGCCGGAGACCCAGTACTTC. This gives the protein CASSLTGGSPETQYF.

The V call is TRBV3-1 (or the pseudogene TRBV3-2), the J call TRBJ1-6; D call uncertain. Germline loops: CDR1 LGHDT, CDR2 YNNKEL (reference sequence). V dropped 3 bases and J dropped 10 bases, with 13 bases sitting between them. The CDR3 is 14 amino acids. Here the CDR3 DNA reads TGTGCCAGCAGCCACGATGGGCTTCTCTCACCCCTCCACTTT. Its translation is CASSHDGLLSPLHF.

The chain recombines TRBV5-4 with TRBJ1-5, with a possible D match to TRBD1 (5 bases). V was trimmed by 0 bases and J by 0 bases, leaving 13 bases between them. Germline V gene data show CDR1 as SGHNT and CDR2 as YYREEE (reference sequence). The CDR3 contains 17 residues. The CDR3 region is CASSLDSPRDSNQPQHF. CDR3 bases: TGTGCCAGCAGCTTGGATTCGCCCAGGGATAGCAATCAGCCCCAGCATTTT. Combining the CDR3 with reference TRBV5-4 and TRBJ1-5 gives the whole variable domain ETGVTQSPTHLIKTRGQQVTLRCSSQSGHNTVSWYQQALGQGPQFIFQYYREEENGRGNFPPRFSGLQFPNYSSELNVNALELDDSALYLCASSLDSPRDSNQPQHFGDGTRLSIL.

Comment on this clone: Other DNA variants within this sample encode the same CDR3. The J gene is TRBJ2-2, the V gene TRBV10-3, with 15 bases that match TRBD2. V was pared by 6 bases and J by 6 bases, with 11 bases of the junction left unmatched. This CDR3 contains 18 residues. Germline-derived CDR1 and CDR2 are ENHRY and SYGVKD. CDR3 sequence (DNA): TGTGCCATCAGGCGGACTAGCGGGGGGGCGGGGCAAGCCGGGGAGCTGTTTTTT. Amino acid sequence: CAIRRTSGGAGQAGELFF.